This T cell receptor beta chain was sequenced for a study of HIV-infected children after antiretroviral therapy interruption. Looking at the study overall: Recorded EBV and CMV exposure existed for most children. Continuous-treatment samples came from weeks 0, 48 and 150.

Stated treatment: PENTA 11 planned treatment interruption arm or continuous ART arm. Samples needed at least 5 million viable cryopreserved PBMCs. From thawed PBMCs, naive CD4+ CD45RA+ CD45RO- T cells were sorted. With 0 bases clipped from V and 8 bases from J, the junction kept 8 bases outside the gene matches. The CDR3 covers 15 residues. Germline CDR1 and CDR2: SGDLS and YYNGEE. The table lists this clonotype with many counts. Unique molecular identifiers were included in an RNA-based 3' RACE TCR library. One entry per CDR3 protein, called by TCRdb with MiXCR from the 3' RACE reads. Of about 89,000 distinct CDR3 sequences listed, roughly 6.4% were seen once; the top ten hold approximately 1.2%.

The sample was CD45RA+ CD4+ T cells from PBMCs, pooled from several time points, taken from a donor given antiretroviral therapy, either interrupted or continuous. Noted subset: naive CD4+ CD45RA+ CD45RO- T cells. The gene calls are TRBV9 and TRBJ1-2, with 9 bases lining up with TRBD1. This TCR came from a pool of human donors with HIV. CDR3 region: CASSVATGQGGGYTF. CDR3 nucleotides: TGTGCCAGCAGCGTAGCTACGGGACAGGGCGGAGGCTACACCTTC.